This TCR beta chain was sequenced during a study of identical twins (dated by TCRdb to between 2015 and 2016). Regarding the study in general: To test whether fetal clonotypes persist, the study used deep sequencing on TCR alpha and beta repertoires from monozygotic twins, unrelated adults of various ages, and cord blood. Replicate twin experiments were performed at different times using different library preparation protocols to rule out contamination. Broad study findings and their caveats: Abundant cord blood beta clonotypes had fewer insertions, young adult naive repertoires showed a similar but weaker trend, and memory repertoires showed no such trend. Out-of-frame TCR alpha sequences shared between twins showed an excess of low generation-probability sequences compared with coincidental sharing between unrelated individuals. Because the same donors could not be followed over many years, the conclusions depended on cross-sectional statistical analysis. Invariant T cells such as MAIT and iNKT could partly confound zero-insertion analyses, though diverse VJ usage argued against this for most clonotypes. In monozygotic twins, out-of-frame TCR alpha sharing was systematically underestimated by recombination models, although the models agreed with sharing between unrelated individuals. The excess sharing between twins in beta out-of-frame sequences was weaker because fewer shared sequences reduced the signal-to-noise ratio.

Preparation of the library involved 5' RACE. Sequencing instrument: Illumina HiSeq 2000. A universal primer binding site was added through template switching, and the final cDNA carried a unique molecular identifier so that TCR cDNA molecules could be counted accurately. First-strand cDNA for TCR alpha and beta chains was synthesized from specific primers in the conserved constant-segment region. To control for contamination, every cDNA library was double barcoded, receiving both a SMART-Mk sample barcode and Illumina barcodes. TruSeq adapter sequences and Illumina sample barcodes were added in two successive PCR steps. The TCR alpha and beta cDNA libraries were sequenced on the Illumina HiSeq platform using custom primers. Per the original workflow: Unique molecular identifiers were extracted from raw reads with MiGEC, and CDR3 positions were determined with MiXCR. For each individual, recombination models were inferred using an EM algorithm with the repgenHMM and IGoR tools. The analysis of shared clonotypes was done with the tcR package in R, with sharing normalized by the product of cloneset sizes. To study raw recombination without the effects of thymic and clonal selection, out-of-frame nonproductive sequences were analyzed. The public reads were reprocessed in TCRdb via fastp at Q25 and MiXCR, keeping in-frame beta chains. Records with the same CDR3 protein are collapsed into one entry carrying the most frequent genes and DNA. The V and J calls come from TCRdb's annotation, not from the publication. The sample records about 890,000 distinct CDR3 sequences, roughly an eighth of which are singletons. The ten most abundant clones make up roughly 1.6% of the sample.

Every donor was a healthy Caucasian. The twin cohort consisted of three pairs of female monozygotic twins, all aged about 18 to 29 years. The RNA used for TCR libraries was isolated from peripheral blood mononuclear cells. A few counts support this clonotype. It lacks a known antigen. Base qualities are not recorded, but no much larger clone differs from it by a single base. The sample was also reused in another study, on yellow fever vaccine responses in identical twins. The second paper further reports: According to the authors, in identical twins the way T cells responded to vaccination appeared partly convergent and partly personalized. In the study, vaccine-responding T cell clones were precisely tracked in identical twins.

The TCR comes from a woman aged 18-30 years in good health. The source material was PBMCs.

The CDR3 sequence is CASSQGGDFGGEYEKLFF. The DNA sequence is given as TGCGCCAGCAGCCAAGGTGGAGATTTCGGTGGGGAATATGAAAAACTGTTTTTT. The chain is made from TRBV4-1 and TRBJ1-4; the D gene is not confidently resolved. From its cysteine to its phenylalanine, the CDR3 spans 18 amino acids. Only the CDR3 DNA is retained, 54 bases long and in frame from the first base. The germline V gene sets CDR1 to MGHRA and CDR2 to YSYEKL. Trimming removed 1 base from V and 6 bases from J, leaving 21 bases between the germline ends.